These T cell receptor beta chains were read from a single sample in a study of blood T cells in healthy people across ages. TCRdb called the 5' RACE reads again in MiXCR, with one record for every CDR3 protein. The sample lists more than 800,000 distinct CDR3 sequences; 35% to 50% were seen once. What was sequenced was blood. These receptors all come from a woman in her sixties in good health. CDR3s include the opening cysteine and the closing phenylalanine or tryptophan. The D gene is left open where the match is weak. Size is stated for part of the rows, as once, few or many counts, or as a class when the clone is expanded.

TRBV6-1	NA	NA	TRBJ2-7	CASRSQGSAYNEQYF	TGTGCCAGCAGAAGCCAGGGGTCCGCCTACAATGAGCAGTACTTC
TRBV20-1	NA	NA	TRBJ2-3	CSARGSGSTDMQYF	TGCAGTGCTAGGGGGAGCGGATCCACAGATATGCAGTATTTT
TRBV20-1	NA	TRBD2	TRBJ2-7	CSATLLAGVNGEQYF	TGCAGTGCTACACTACTAGCGGGAGTCAACGGAGAGCAGTACTTC
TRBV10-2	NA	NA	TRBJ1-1	CASSESGNTEAFF	TGCGCCAGCAGTGAGTCGGGGAACACTGAAGCTTTCTTT
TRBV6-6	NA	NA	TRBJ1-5	CASNPGKGVKGQPQHF	TGTGCCAGCAATCCGGGTAAGGGGGTCAAAGGTCAGCCCCAGCATTTT
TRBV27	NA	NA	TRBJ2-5	CASRGVGVGQETQYF	TGTGCCAGCAGGGGCGTGGGGGTTGGGCAAGAGACCCAGTACTTC
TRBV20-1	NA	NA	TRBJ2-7	CSARDTVRGFSYEQYF	TGCAGTGCTAGAGATACGGTTCGCGGGTTCTCCTACGAGCAGTACTTC
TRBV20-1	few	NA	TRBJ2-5	CSAFFVNRAKTQYF	TGCAGTGCTTTTTTTGTTAACAGGGCGAAGACCCAGTACTTC
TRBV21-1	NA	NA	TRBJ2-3	CASSCNKRSTDTQYF	TGTGCCAGCAGCTGCAACAAACGTAGCACAGATACGCAGTATTTT
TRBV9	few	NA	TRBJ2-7	CASSDGLRSYEQYF	TGTGCCAGCAGCGACGGACTACGCTCCTACGAGCAGTACTTC
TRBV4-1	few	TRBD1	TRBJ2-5	CASLRTGQGKETQYF	TGCGCCAGCCTTCGTACAGGACAGGGGAAAGAGACCCAGTACTTC
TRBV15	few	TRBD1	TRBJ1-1	CATSRRTGAEAFF	TGTGCCACCAGCAGACGGACAGGGGCTGAAGCTTTCTTT